A single T cell receptor beta chain is shown here with its context. The antigen is not known. The CDR3 extends over 16 amino acids. CDR1 and CDR2 from the germline V gene are SQVTM and ANQGSEA. V gave up 4 bases and J gave up 0 bases, with 18 bases separating them. The sample originates from a study of identical twins. Each donor was a healthy Caucasian. Findings and caveats of the study: Invariant populations such as MAIT and iNKT cells could partly muddle zero-insertion analyses. Surplus twin overlap in beta out-of-frame sequences was less pronounced. Some out-of-frame alpha sequences were shared by twins, and these showed excess low generation probability.

TCRdb itself ran the 5' RACE reads through MiXCR, one entry per CDR3 protein. The table lists approximately 680,000 distinct CDR3 sequences, about 7% of them singletons. This same sample was also taken into another study, of yellow fever vaccine responses in identical twins.

The clonotype comes from a young woman in good health. J is TRBJ1-1 and V is TRBV29-1, with a possible D match to TRBD1 (5 bases). What was sequenced was PBMCs. CDR3 nucleotides: TGCAGCGTTGTAAGGGTTTGGGGGACCATGAACACTGAAGCTTTCTTT. As protein: CSVVRVWGTMNTEAFF.